The rows below give T cell receptor beta chains drawn from one sample of a study of shared clonotypes between healthy human individuals. Assay used: immunoSEQ multiplex PCR; TCRdb lists only in-frame clones, some missing. Of about 2.4 million clones in the sample, under 95% were seen once. The sample was naive CD4+ T cells from PBMCs. The receptors originated from a man aged 18 to 35 in good health. Some clones in this sample may be carry-over from other donors' samples. Each CDR3 is given with its conserved first and last residue.

TRBJ1-5 | TRBV5-6 | CASRLRGLSNQPQHF
TRBJ2-2 | TRBV28 | CASKIQGAGTGELFF
TRBJ2-6 | TRBV28 | CASSSFRYRETTSGANVLTF
TRBJ2-3 | TRBV6-5 | CASSPQLTDTQYF
TRBJ2-5 | TRBV5-1 | CASSSLPGEETQYF
TRBJ1-1 | TRBV20-1 | CSASGTGAFF
TRBJ1-1 | TRBV28 | CASRPVMNTEAFF
TRBJ1-1 | TRBV19 | CASSTALGYTEAFF
TRBJ1-4 | TRBV9 | CASSVGLGTLSNEKLFF
TRBJ1-2 | TRBV28 | CASSSDRGGYTF
TRBJ2-7 | TRBV28 | CASSLSTGLGFIGQYF
TRBJ2-7 | TRBV18 | CASSPSPYEQYF
TRBJ2-7 | TRBV5-4 | CASRVSIASGDTSSYEQYF
TRBJ2-3 | TRBV7-3 | CASSSDRGPSSGRYTDTQYF
TRBJ2-5 | TRBV25-1 | CASSVQRVPQETQYF
TRBJ2-7 | TRBV10-3 | CAISEKANVALQYF
TRBJ1-4 | TRBV5-1 | CASSLIFAGANEKLFF
TRBJ2-5 | TRBV7-3 | CASSSQGAQETQYF
TRBJ2-1 | TRBV5-1 | CASSLADAGNNEQFF
TRBJ2-2 | TRBV13 | CASSLYTGELFF
TRBJ2-7 | TRBV5-1 | CASSLDRARDEQYF
TRBJ1-2 | TRBV5-1 | CASSSTSRGASFGGYTF
TRBJ1-5 | TRBV28 | CASSRSTNQPQHF
TRBJ1-2 | TRBV6-1 | CASSGGTGEKVYGYTF